The 17 T cell receptor beta chains reported below all come from one sample, sequenced in a study of beta chain features in type 1 diabetes. The entirety of the isolated RNA underwent reverse transcription, so expressed TCRB transcripts were sequenced. Assay used: immunoSEQ multiplex PCR; TCRdb lists only in-frame clones, some missing. The sample includes some 660,000 clones, roughly an eighth of them seen just once. Their cognate antigens are unknown. Study findings and constraints: For Type 1 diabetes patients, all four CD4+ subsets carried TCRB CDR3s that were moderately but significantly shorter.

The sequenced sample consisted of naive CD4+ T cells from blood. Receptor source: a man between 18 and 29 years old with type 1 diabetes.

This chain connects TRBV7-2 to TRBJ2-5; D is uncertain. The CDR3 is 12 residues long. The V end was cut by 5 bases, the J end by 0 bases, with 4 bases between. Per germline, CDR1 SGHTA and CDR2 FQGNSA. The CDR3 DNA follows: TGTGCCAGCAGCCACTACCAAGAGACCCAGTACTTC. It translates to CASSHYQETQYF.

J is TRBJ2-5 and V is TRBV30; 10 nucleotides align to TRBD1. The CDR3 totals 16 residues. Trimming removed 4 bases from V and 2 bases from J; junction bases left unmatched: 10. In germline, CDR1 is GTSNPN, CDR2 SVGIG (reference sequence). CDR3 residues: CAWTRGQGTYQETQYF. In nucleotides, the CDR3 is TGTGCCTGGACGAGGGGACAGGGGACGTATCAAGAGACCCAGTACTTC.

This clone came up a few times. The chain has TRBV12-2 and TRBJ2-3; TRBD1, the table's D call, lacks a check against the DNA. TRBV12-2 is flagged as a pseudogene. The CDR3 totals 13 residues. CDR3 loop: CASRLGHTDTQYF. In DNA form, the CDR3 reads TGTGCAAGTCGCTTGGGGCACACAGATACGCAGTATTTT.

The rearrangement links TRBV5-1 to TRBJ2-7; D unresolved. CDR1 and CDR2 from the germline V gene are SGHRS and YFSETQ. V lost 0 bases and J lost 0, with 7 bases in between. There are 14 residues in the CDR3. Written as DNA, the CDR3 is TGCGCCAGCAGCTTGGGTTACAGCTCCTACGAGCAGTACTTC. It specifies CASSLGYSSYEQYF.

V usage is TRBV5-1 and J usage is TRBJ1-5, with D tentatively TRBD1 (5 bases). Trimming left V 2 bases short and J 8 bases short, with 11 bases between. Germline CDR1 reads SGHRS; CDR2 reads YFSETQ. This CDR3 has 13 residues. Here the CDR3 DNA reads TGCGCCAGCAGCTTTGGGGGGGAAGAGCCCCAGCATTTT. Translating it yields CASSFGGEEPQHF. The entire variable domain, with the rest obtained from reference TRBV5-1 and TRBJ1-5, is as follows: KAGVTQTPRYLIKTRGQQVTLSCSPISGHRSVSWYQQTPGQGLQFLFEYFSETQRNKGNFPGRFSGRQFSNSRSEMNVSTLELGDSALYLCASSFGGEEPQHFGDGTRLSIL.

This clone was picked up a small number of times. CDR3: CASSSTPTSNEQFF. CDR3 DNA sequence: TGTGCCAGCAGCTCCACACCGACTAGCAATGAGCAGTTCTTC. The rearrangement uses TRBV7-2 and TRBJ2-1, with a weak D call TRBD2 (6 bases). V shed 4 bases and J shed 6 bases, with 13 bases lying between them. Germline V gene sequence: CDR1 SGHTA, CDR2 FQGNSA. CDR3 length: 14 residues.

This clone was counted a few times. J is TRBJ1-2 and V is TRBV29-1, with TRBD1 identical over 7 bases. The germline V gene encodes CDR1 SQVTM and CDR2 ANQGSEA. The V gene end was trimmed by 5 bases and the J gene end by 4 bases; junction bases not matched to a gene: 7. CDR3 length: 13 amino acids. The CDR3 DNA reads as TGCAGCGTTCCCAGGGGGTCGGGCTATGGCTACACCTTC. Protein product: CSVPRGSGYGYTF.

This clone was found a few times. This sequence joins TRBV9 and TRBJ2-2; 12 bases fit TRBD2. Germline CDR1 and CDR2: SGDLS and YYNGEE. Trimming cost V 4 bases and J 4 bases; bases outside gene matches: 5. The CDR3 contains 16 residues. In nucleotides, the CDR3 is TGTGCCAGCAGCTTAGGACTAGCGGGGCTCACCGGGGAGCTGTTTTTT. Its translation is CASSLGLAGLTGELFF.

V gene TRBV18 combines with J gene TRBJ2-3, with a possible D match to TRBD2 (5 bases). The CDR3 sequence is 18 residues long. V was trimmed by 3 bases and J by 2 bases, leaving 21 bases between them. Germline V gene data show CDR1 as KGHSH and CDR2 as LQKENI. CDR3 sequence: CASSPFLGVGSLTDTQYF. The CDR3 DNA is TGTGCCAGCTCACCCTTCTTGGGAGTGGGATCACTCACAGATACGCAGTATTTT.

This clone was seen only a few times. The genes are TRBV11-2 and TRBJ2-1, with 7 bases identical to TRBD1. CDR1 is SGHAT and CDR2 is FQNNGV in the germline V gene. This CDR3 is 16 amino acids long. Unmatched junction bases numbered 6, after V lost 3 bases and J lost 1 base. CDR3 sequence (DNA): TGTGCCAGCAGCTTGAGGACAGGACGGTCCTACAATGAGCAGTTCTTC. It is translated as CASSLRTGRSYNEQFF. Complete variable domain (other parts from reference TRBV11-2 and TRBJ2-1): EAGVAQSPRYKIIEKRQSVAFWCNPISGHATLYWYQQILGQGPKLLIQFQNNGVVDDSQLPKDRFSAERLKGVDSTLKIQPAKLEDSAVYLCASSLRTGRSYNEQFFGPGTRLTVL.

V usage is TRBV5-1 and J usage is TRBJ1-2, with 12 bases matching TRBD1. CDR1 is SGHRS and CDR2 is YFSETQ in the germline V gene. V lost 0 bases to trimming and J lost 7 bases; unmatched junction nucleotides: 10. This CDR3 has 17 residues. The CDR3 bases are TGCGCCAGCAGCTTGGCCGGGACAGGGGGCGCATCCCCTGGCTACACCTTC. Amino acid sequence: CASSLAGTGGASPGYTF. The complete variable domain, with remaining parts taken from reference TRBV5-1 and TRBJ1-2, reads KAGVTQTPRYLIKTRGQQVTLSCSPISGHRSVSWYQQTPGQGLQFLFEYFSETQRNKGNFPGRFSGRQFSNSRSEMNVSTLELGDSALYLCASSLAGTGGASPGYTFGSGTRLTVV.

Only a few counts were recorded for this clone. The J gene is TRBJ2-7, the V gene TRBV4-1; D remains unclear. The CDR3 runs to 14 residues. V lost 1 base and J lost 3, with 10 bases in between. Germline V gene lookup returns CDR1 MGHRA and CDR2 YSYEKL. CDR3 region: CASSQGRNNYEQYF. CDR3 DNA sequence: TGCGCCAGCAGCCAAGGTAGAAATAACTACGAGCAGTACTTC.

V gene TRBV7-9 combines with J gene TRBJ2-1; D remains unclear. V lost 0 bases and J lost 2, with 8 bases in between. CDR1 and CDR2 from the germline V gene are SEHNR and FQNEAQ (reference sequence). CDR3 length equals 15 residues. CDR3 nucleotide sequence: TGTGCCAGCAGCTTAGCGCTAGGGCCCTACAATGAGCAGTTCTTC. Translation: CASSLALGPYNEQFF.

The chain links TRBV29-1 to TRBJ1-1; TRBD1 is a possible D gene (5 bases). Between the trimmed V and J ends, which lost 3 bases and 5 bases, there was a span of 16 bases. The germline V gene encodes CDR1 SQVTM and CDR2 ANQGSEA. The CDR3 is 14 residues long. This chain's CDR3 is CSVDYTGRVTEAFF. The DNA for the CDR3 is TGCAGCGTTGATTACACGGGCAGGGTAACTGAAGCTTTCTTT.

This clone turned up a few times. The same CDR3 also results from other DNA sequences found in this sample. J is TRBJ2-7 and V is TRBV18; no firm D call. This CDR3 spans 14 amino acids. Trimming pared 0 bases from V and 1 base from J, leaving 7 bases between. Germline V gene data show CDR1 as KGHSH and CDR2 as LQKENI. The CDR3 spells CASSPPGRSYEQYF. CDR3 coding DNA: TGTGCCAGCTCACCACCAGGACGGTCCTACGAGCAGTACTTC.

The chain employs TRBV15 and TRBJ1-1; D perhaps matches TRBD1 (5 bases). Germline lookup yields CDR1 LNHNV and CDR2 YYDKDF (reference sequence). This CDR3 has 15 amino acids. Trimming stripped 1 base from V and 4 bases from J, with 13 bases between. DNA for the CDR3: TGTGCCACCAGCAGAGTGTTCGCGAGGGGCACTGAAGCTTTCTTT. It codes for CATSRVFARGTEAFF. The full variable domain, with the rest looked up from reference TRBV15 and TRBJ1-1, is DAMVIQNPRYQVTQFGKPVTLSCSQTLNHNVMYWYQQKSSQAPKLLFHYYDKDFNNEADTPDNFQSRRPNTSFCFLDIRSPGLGDTAMYLCATSRVFARGTEAFFGQGTRLTVV.

This chain joins TRBV7-9 and TRBJ1-1; D gene ambiguous. The CDR3 is 12 amino acids. V was cut by 7 bases and J by 0 bases, with 6 bases left in between. Germline V gene data show CDR1 as SEHNR and CDR2 as FQNEAQ (reference sequence). The CDR3 DNA follows: TGTGCCAGCACCGCAATGAACACTGAAGCTTTCTTT. This translates into CASTAMNTEAFF.